This entry lists 18 T cell receptor beta chains sequenced from one sample in a study of T-cell memory formation after mild COVID-19. Via MiXCR, TCRdb re-called the 5' RACE reads, giving one row per CDR3 protein. This sample yields more than 55,000 distinct CDR3 sequences, of which 8% to 10% are seen a single time; about 1.2% belongs to the top ten. Specimen: PBMCs or a T cell subset sorted from them (not recorded which). These receptors were obtained from a man between 18 and 35 years old who had mild COVID-19 (a few samples of this study predate the infection). Cell type and time point are not known.

This clonotype was picked up many times. The chain couples TRBV2 to TRBJ2-7; D ambiguous. Between the trimmed V and J ends, which lost 8 bases and 2 bases, there was a span of 7 bases. The germline V gene has CDR1 SNHLY and CDR2 FYNNEI. There are 11 residues in the CDR3. The DNA of the CDR3 is TGTGCCAGCGGCCCGCCCTACGAGCAGTACGTC. Amino acids: CASGPPYEQYV.

The table lists this clonotype with a few counts. This sequence joins TRBV29-1 and TRBJ1-5, with D possibly being TRBD1 (6 bases). The CDR3 loop spans 14 amino acids. Germline lookup yields CDR1 SQVTM and CDR2 ANQGSEA. V lost 6 bases to trimming and J lost 4 bases, with 16 bases between them. CDR3 region: CSVAGTGKNQPQHF. The CDR3 DNA reads as TGCAGCGTAGCCGGAACAGGGAAGAATCAGCCCCAGCATTTT.

This clonotype was seen more than once but under ten times. The chain links TRBV6-2 or TRBV6-3 to TRBJ2-5, with D hard to call. Trimming cost V 4 bases and J 2 bases, with 8 bases left between them. Germline CDR1 MNHEY, CDR2 SVGEGT. This CDR3 is built from 13 residues. The CDR3 region is CASSSLSQETQYF. CDR3 nucleotide sequence: TGTGCCAGCAGTTCCCTGTCACAAGAGACCCAGTACTTC.

The chain joins TRBV20-1 to TRBJ2-4; TRBD2 agrees at 7 bases. J was trimmed by 1 base and V by 5 bases; bases with no gene match: 5. The CDR3 sequence is 14 residues long. CDR1 and CDR2 (germline): DFQATT, SNEGSKA (reference sequence). CDR3 protein: CSAAAGGAKNIQYF. The CDR3 DNA reads TGCAGTGCTGCGGCCGGGGGGGCCAAAAACATTCAGTACTTC.

This clonotype was observed a handful of times. CDR3 sequence: CASSSGGGQFF. For the CDR3, the DNA is TGTGCCAGCAGCTCAGGGGGGGGCCAGTTCTTC. V is TRBV11-2 and J is TRBJ2-1; D tentatively fits TRBD1 or TRBD2 (7 bases each). Germline CDR1 SGHAT, CDR2 FQNNGV. V was cut by 4 bases and J by 13 bases, with 11 bases left in between. This CDR3 comprises 11 residues.

Ten or more counts support this clonotype. The J gene is TRBJ2-1, the V gene TRBV12-3 or TRBV12-4; weak D call: TRBD2 (5 bases). Trimming pared 7 bases from V and 3 bases from J, leaving 16 bases between. The CDR3 length is 15 residues. CDR3 in amino acids: CASTVDYFGYNEQFF. DNA for the CDR3: TGTGCCAGCACCGTCGACTATTTTGGCTACAATGAGCAGTTCTTC.

This clonotype was counted ten times or more. The V call is TRBV5-1, the J call TRBJ2-3; 13 bases are a match to TRBD2. Germline V CDR1 and CDR2: SGHRS, YFSETQ. The CDR3 is made up of 16 amino acids. V lost 1 base to trimming and J lost 5 bases; unmatched junction nucleotides: 4. The CDR3 protein is CASSLTSGGAEDTQYF. CDR3 in DNA: TGCGCCAGCAGCTTGACTAGCGGGGGGGCGGAAGATACGCAGTATTTT. The full variable domain, with the rest looked up from reference TRBV5-1 and TRBJ2-3, is KAGVTQTPRYLIKTRGQQVTLSCSPISGHRSVSWYQQTPGQGLQFLFEYFSETQRNKGNFPGRFSGRQFSNSRSEMNVSTLELGDSALYLCASSLTSGGAEDTQYFGPGTRLTVL.

V is TRBV6-5 and J is TRBJ1-1; D is unclear. Trimming pared 5 bases from V and 6 bases from J, leaving 13 bases between. The CDR3 has 13 amino acids. From germline, CDR1 is MNHEY and CDR2 SVGAGI. DNA of the CDR3: TGTGCCAGCAGTCGGCGGGGTCAGGCTGAAGCTTTCTTT. Its protein product is CASSRRGQAEAFF.

This clonotype was counted only a few times. This chain uses TRBV10-3 with TRBJ2-1; 7 positions match TRBD1. This CDR3 comprises 13 residues. The V segment lost 10 bases and the J segment 5 bases; nucleotides outside the gene matches: 8. From germline, CDR1 is ENHRY and CDR2 SYGVKD. The CDR3 spells CATRGGSHNEQFF. For the CDR3, the DNA is TGTGCCACCCGAGGGGGCTCACACAATGAGCAGTTCTTC.

The table lists this clonotype with a few counts. The J gene is TRBJ1-1, the V gene TRBV5-1; the D gene is possibly TRBD1 (6 bases). The CDR3 is 13 amino acids. The germline V gene has CDR1 SGHRS and CDR2 YFSETQ. V was shortened by 0 bases and J by 7 bases, with 10 bases between the two germline ends. The CDR3 loop is CASSLASQGEAFF. The CDR3 nucleotides read TGCGCCAGCAGCTTGGCCTCACAGGGTGAAGCTTTCTTT.

This clonotype was detected a few times. The CDR3 loop reads CASSLEWGNTEAFF. For the CDR3, the DNA is TGTGCCAGCAGCTTAGAGTGGGGAAACACTGAAGCTTTCTTT. This rearrangement joins TRBV7-9 to TRBJ1-1; D remains unclear. The CDR3 has 14 residues. V lost 1 base and J lost 2, with 8 bases in between. Germline V gene sequence: CDR1 SEHNR, CDR2 FQNEAQ (reference sequence).

The J gene is TRBJ2-7, the V gene TRBV9; possible D gene TRBD2, 6 bases. The CDR3 is made up of 13 amino acids. V was pared by 0 bases and J by 5 bases, with 9 bases between. Looked up from germline, CDR1 is SGDLS and CDR2 is YYNGEE. CDR3 amino acids: CASSVELADEQYF. The CDR3 DNA follows: TGTGCCAGCAGCGTAGAACTAGCTGACGAGCAGTACTTC.

This clonotype was seen repeatedly, ten times or more. The chain joins TRBV11-2 to TRBJ1-1; D gene uncertain. Between the trimmed V and J ends, which lost 5 bases and 4 bases, there was a span of 11 bases. This CDR3 region has 13 residues. CDR1 and CDR2 (germline): SGHAT, FQNNGV. The CDR3 sequence: CASSPTGGTEAFF. The CDR3, as DNA: TGTGCCAGCAGCCCCACGGGTGGCACTGAAGCTTTCTTT.

The chain employs TRBV4-1 and TRBJ1-1; 7 bases line up with TRBD1. Germline CDR1 MGHRA, CDR2 YSYEKL. The CDR3 contains 19 residues. V was clipped by 4 bases and J by 3 bases; unmatched bases: 20. CDR3 bases: TGCGCCAGCAGCCCTACCTTGACAGGGTACCAATTTTCCTACACTGAAGCTTTCTTT. It specifies CASSPTLTGYQFSYTEAFF.

This clonotype was seen repeatedly, ten times or more. The chain couples TRBV5-1 to TRBJ2-3, with no clear D. The CDR3 is made up of 13 amino acids. V was trimmed by 0 bases and J by 2 bases, leaving 4 bases between them. Germline V lookup: CDR1 SGHRS, CDR2 YFSETQ. CDR3 region: CASSLANTDTQYF. In DNA form, the CDR3 reads TGCGCCAGCAGCTTGGCCAACACAGATACGCAGTATTTT.

V and J are TRBV7-6 and TRBJ1-6, with a weak D call TRBD1 (5 bases). V shed 6 bases and J shed 7 bases, with 13 bases lying between them. There are 14 residues in the CDR3. Germline V CDR1 and CDR2: SGHVS, FNYEAQ. The CDR3 DNA reads TGTGCCAGCAGTCAAGGCAGGGCGAATTCACCCCTCCACTTT. Its protein product is CASSQGRANSPLHF.

This chain links TRBV7-3 with TRBJ2-3; the match to TRBD1 covers 9 bases. The CDR3 consists of 16 residues. V lost 2 bases and J lost 2; bases outside the gene matches: 5. Germline V CDR1 and CDR2: SGHTA, FQGTGA. The CDR3 region is CASSLLGQGYTDTQYF. In DNA, the CDR3 is TGTGCCAGCAGCTTATTGGGACAGGGATACACAGATACGCAGTATTTT.

This clonotype was seen only a few times. The rearrangement uses TRBV4-3 and TRBJ1-2; possible D gene TRBD1, 5 bases. This CDR3 is built from 14 residues. V was trimmed by 1 base and J by 8 bases, leaving 14 bases between them. Germline V CDR1 and CDR2: LGHNA, YSLEER. The CDR3 DNA follows: TGCGCCAGCAGCCAAGTCGACTCCCAGGGAGGCTACACCTTC. Translated, it gives CASSQVDSQGGYTF.